This T cell receptor (beta chain) derives from a study of T cell repertoires in cytomegalovirus infection. For the study at large: Public TCR beta signatures indicated both CMV infection and matching HLA type.

Study results and limitations: HLA-C-restricted, CMV-specific TCR beta clonotypes were dominant ex vivo. Carriage of CMV together with the relevant HLA was identifiable through cumulative public TCR beta family frequency.

Via MiXCR, TCRdb re-called the reads, giving one row per CDR3 protein. The sample carries around 550,000 distinct CDR3 sequences, around 27% recorded once. The CDR3 totals 16 residues. CDR1 ENHRY and CDR2 SYGVKD come from the germline V gene. V gave up 10 bases and J gave up 5 bases; unmatched junction bases: 14. This clonotype was seen a handful of times. Its matching antigen is unknown. The receptor's source is a human donor in good health (CMV status not recorded). Some clones in this sample may be carry-over from other donors' samples. The chain is built from TRBV10-3 and TRBJ2-5, with TRBD1 matching over 12 bases. The sequenced sample consisted of PBMCs. Here the CDR3 DNA reads TGTGCCACCACGTCCGGGACAGGGGGCAGGGGGGAGACCCAGTACTTC. Its protein is CATTSGTGGRGETQYF.